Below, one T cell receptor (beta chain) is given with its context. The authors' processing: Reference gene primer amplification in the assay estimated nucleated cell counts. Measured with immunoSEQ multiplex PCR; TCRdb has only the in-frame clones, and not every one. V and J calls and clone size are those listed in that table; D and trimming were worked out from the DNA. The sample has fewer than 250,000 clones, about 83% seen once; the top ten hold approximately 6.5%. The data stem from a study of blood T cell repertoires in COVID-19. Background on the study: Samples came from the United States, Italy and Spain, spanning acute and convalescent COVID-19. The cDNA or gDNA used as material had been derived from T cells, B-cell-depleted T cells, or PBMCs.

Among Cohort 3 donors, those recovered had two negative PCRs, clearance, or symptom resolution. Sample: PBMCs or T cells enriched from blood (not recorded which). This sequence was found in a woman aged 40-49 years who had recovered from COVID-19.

Written as DNA, the CDR3 is TGTGCCAGCAGCTCAGGACAGGGAACAGATACGCAGTATTTT. This gives the protein CASSSGQGTDTQYF. The chain recombines TRBV7-2 with TRBJ2-3, with TRBD1 identical over 8 bases. Germline CDR1 is SGHTA and CDR2 is FQGNSA. This CDR3 has 14 residues. Germline trimming cut 4 bases from V and 3 bases from J; bases unmatched to any gene: 3.